This TCR beta chain was documented in a study of T cell repertoires in cytomegalovirus infection. Study details: CMV epitopes, recently identified HLA-C-restricted and well-studied HLA-B-restricted, were used. Based on public TCR beta signatures, there were indications of CMV infection and of a matching HLA type.

CDR1 is LNHDA and CDR2 is SQIVND in the germline V gene (reference sequence). Losses at the gene ends were 4 bases for V and 3 bases for J; bases not matched to a gene: 8. The CDR3 consists of 15 residues. This clonotype was seen just once. What it recognizes is unknown. A single record per CDR3 protein comes from TCRdb applying MiXCR to the reads. The sample shows hundreds of thousands of distinct CDR3 sequences, approximately 29% of them seen only once. The sequencing here drew on cultured CD8+ T cells from PBMCs, taken from culture after CMV antigen stimulation. This TCR was recovered from a human donor in good health (CMV status not recorded). Some clones in this sample may be carry-over from other donors' samples. This chain links TRBV19 with TRBJ1-2, with 7 positions matching TRBD1. CDR3 bases: TGTGCCAGTAGTAAACAGGGGCCGTCACACTATGGCTACACCTTC. This gives the protein CASSKQGPSHYGYTF.